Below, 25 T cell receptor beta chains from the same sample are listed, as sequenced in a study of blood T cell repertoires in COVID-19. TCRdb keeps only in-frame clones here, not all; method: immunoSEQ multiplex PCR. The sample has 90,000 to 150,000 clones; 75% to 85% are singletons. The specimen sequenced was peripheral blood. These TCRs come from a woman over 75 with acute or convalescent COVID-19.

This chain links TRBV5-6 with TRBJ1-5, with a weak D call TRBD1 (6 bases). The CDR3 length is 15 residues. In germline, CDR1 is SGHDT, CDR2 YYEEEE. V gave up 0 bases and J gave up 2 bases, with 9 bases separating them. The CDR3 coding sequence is TGTGCCAGCAGCTTGGCCTACAGGGGCAATCAGCCCCAGCATTTT. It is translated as CASSLAYRGNQPQHF.

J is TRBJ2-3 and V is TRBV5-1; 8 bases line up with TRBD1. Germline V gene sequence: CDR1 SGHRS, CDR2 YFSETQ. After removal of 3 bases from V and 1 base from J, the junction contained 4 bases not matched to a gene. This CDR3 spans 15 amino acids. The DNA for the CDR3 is TGCGCCAGCAGCTCACAGGGGGTCGGCACAGATACGCAGTATTTT. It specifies CASSSQGVGTDTQYF.

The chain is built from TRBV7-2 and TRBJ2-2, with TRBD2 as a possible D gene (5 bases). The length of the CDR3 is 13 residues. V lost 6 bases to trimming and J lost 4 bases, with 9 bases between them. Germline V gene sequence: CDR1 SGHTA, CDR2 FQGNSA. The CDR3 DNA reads TGTGCCAGCAGGGGAGTAACCACCGGGGAGCTGTTTTTT. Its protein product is CASRGVTTGELFF.

Here the CDR3 reads CASSQTKGRTGYGYTF. The CDR3 region has the DNA TGTGCCAGCAGCCAGACAAAGGGGCGTACTGGCTATGGCTACACCTTC. V usage is TRBV7-9 and J usage is TRBJ1-2; D might be TRBD1 (5 bases). Per the germline V gene, CDR1 is SEHNR and CDR2 is FQNEAQ (reference sequence). Trimming stripped 5 bases from V and 4 bases from J, with 20 bases between. This CDR3 comprises 16 residues.

CDR3 in DNA: TGTGCCAGCAGAAATAGTAATTCCTACGAGCAGTACTTC. Translation gives CASRNSNSYEQYF. J is TRBJ2-7 and V is TRBV12-3 or TRBV12-4; D remains unclear. This CDR3 has 13 residues. Trimming took 6 bases from V and 1 from J, leaving 10 bases between them.

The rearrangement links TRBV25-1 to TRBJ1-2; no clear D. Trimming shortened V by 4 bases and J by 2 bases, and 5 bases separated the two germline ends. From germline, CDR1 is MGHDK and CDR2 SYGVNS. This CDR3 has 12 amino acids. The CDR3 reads CASSGGNYGYTF. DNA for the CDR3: TGTGCCAGCAGTGGCGGAAACTATGGCTACACCTTC.

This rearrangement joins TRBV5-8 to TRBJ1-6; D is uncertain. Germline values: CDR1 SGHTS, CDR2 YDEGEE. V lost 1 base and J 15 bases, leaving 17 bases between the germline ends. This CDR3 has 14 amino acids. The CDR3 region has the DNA TGTGCCAGCAGCTTGTATGGGGAGGCCGGCATCCTCCACTTT. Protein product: CASSLYGEAGILHF.

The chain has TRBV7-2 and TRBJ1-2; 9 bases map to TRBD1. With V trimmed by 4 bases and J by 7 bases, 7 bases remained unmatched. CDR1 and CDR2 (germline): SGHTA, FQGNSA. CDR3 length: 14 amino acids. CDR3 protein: CASSSDRGTGGYTF. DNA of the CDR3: TGTGCCAGCAGCTCGGACAGGGGAACGGGTGGCTACACCTTC.

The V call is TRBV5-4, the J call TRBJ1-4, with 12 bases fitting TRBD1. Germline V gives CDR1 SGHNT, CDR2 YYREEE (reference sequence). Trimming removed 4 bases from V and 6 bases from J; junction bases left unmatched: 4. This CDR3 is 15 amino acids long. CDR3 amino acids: CASSPGQGADEKLFF. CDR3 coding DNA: TGTGCCAGCAGCCCGGGACAGGGGGCAGATGAAAAACTGTTTTTT.

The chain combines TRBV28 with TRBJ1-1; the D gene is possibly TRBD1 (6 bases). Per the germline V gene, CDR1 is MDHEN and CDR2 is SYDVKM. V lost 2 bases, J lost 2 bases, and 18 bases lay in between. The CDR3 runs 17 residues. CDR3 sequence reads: CASSLRAGAGPNTEAFF. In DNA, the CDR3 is TGTGCCAGCAGTTTAAGGGCAGGGGCAGGGCCAAACACTGAAGCTTTCTTT.

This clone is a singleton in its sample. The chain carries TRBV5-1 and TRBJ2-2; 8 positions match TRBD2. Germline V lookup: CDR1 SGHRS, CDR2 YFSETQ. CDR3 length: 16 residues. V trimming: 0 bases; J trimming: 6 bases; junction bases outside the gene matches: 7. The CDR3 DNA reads TGCGCCAGCAGCTTGGCAGCGGGAGTTCGGTCCGGGGAGCTGTTTTTT. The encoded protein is CASSLAAGVRSGELFF.

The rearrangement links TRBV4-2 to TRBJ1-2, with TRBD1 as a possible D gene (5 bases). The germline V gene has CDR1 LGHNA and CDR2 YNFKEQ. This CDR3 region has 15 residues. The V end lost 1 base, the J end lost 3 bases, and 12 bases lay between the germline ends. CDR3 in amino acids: CASSQVSQVDYGYTF. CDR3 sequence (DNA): TGTGCCAGCAGCCAAGTATCACAGGTCGACTATGGCTACACCTTC.

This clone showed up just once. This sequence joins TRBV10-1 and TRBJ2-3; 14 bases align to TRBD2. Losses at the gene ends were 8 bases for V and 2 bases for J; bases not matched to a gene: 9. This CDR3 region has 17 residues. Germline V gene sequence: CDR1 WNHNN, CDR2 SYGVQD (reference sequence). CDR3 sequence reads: CASHGLAGGFYTDTQYF. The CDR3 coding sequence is TGCGCCAGCCACGGACTAGCGGGAGGATTTTACACAGATACGCAGTATTTT.

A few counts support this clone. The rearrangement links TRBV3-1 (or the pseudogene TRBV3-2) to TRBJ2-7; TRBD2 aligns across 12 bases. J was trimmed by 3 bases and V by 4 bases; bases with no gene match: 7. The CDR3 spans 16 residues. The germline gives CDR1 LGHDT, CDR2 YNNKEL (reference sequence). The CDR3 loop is CASSPALAGGNYEQYF. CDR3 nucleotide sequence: TGTGCCAGCAGCCCAGCACTAGCGGGGGGAAACTACGAGCAGTACTTC.

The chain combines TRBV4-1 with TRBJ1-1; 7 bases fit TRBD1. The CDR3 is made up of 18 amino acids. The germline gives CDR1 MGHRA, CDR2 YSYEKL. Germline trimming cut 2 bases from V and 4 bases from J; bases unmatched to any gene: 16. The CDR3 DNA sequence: TGCGCCAGCAGCCAATTTATAATGAAGACAGGGTCAGGCACTGAAGCTTTCTTT. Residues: CASSQFIMKTGSGTEAFF.

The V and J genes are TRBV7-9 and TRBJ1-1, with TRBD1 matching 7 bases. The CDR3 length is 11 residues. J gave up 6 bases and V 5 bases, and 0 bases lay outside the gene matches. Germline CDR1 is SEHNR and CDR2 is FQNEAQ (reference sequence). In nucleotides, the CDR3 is TGTGCCAGCAGCGACAGGGCTGAAGCTTTCTTT. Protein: CASSDRAEAFF.

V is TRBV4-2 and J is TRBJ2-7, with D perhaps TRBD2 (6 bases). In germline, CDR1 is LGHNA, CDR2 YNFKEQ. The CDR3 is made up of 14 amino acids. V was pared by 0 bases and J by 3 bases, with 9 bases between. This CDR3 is CASSQDIGSYEQYF. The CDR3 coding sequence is TGTGCCAGCAGCCAAGATATCGGGAGCTACGAGCAGTACTTC.

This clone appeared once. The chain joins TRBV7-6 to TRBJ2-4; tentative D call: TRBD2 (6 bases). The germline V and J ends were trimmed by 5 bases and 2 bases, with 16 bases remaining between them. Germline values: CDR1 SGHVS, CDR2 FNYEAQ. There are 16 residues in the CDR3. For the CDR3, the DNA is TGTGCCAGCAGCCCCGGCTGGCGGGGAACCAAAAACATTCAGTACTTC. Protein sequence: CASSPGWRGTKNIQYF.

CDR3 residues: CASIVSSGNTIYF. CDR3 DNA sequence: TGTGCCAGCATAGTAAGCTCTGGAAACACCATATATTTT. The rearrangement links TRBV12-3 or TRBV12-4 to TRBJ1-3; D uncertain. V was trimmed by 7 bases and J by 0 bases, leaving 7 bases between them. The CDR3 is 13 amino acids.

The CDR3 region is CASSGQTNEKLFF. The DNA of the CDR3 is TGCGCCAGCAGCGGGCAGACTAATGAAAAACTGTTTTTT. This chain connects TRBV5-1 to TRBJ1-4; no firm D call. The germline V gene encodes CDR1 SGHRS and CDR2 YFSETQ. The CDR3 is 13 amino acids. Trimming left V 4 bases short and J 2 bases short, with 6 bases between. The full variable domain, completed using reference TRBV5-1 and TRBJ1-4, is KAGVTQTPRYLIKTRGQQVTLSCSPISGHRSVSWYQQTPGQGLQFLFEYFSETQRNKGNFPGRFSGRQFSNSRSEMNVSTLELGDSALYLCASSGQTNEKLFFGSGTQLSVL.

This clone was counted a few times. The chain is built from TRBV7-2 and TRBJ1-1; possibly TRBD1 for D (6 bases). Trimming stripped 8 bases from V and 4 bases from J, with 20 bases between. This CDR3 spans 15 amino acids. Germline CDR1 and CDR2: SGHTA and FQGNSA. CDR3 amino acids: CASRSAGALSTEAFF. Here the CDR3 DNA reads TGTGCCAGCCGGTCGGCAGGGGCGCTTTCCACTGAAGCTTTCTTT.

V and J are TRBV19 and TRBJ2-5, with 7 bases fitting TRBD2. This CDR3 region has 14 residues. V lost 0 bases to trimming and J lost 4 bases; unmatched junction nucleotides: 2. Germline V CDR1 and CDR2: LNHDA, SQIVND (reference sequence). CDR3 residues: CASSIDPGGETQYF. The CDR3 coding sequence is TGTGCCAGTAGTATAGATCCGGGGGGAGAGACCCAGTACTTC.

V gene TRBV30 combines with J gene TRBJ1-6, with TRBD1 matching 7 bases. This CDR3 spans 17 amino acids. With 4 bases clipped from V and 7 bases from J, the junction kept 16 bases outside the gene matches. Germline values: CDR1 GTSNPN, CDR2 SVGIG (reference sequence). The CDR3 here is CAWIGGQKRGQNSPLHF. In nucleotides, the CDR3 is TGTGCCTGGATAGGGGGACAGAAAAGAGGGCAGAATTCACCCCTCCACTTT.

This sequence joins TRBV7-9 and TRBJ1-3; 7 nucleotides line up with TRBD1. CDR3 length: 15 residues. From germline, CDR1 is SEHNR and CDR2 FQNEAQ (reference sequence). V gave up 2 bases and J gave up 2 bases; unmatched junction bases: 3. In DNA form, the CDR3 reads TGTGCCAGCAGCTTACAACAGGGGACTGGAAACACCATATATTTT. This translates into CASSLQQGTGNTIYF.

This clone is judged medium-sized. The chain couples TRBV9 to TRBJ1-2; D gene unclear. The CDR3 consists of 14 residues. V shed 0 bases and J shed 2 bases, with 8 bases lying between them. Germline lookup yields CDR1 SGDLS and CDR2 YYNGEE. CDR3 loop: CASSVDPGNYGYTF. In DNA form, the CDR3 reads TGTGCCAGCAGCGTAGATCCGGGAAACTATGGCTACACCTTC.